Presented here are 15 T cell receptor beta chains from one specimen sequenced in a study of siplizumab effects on memory and regulatory T cells. Assay: immunoSEQ multiplex PCR; the TCRdb copy retains only in-frame clones and omits some. Of more than 45,000 clones listed, 85% to 95% are singletons. Specimen: CD8+ T cells sorted from blood. The receptors were sampled from a human donor in good health.

V gene TRBV30 combines with J gene TRBJ1-2; D remains unclear. V was clipped by 3 bases and J by 6 bases, with 14 bases between them. Germline loops: CDR1 GTSNPN, CDR2 SVGIG (reference sequence). The CDR3 has 13 amino acids. The CDR3 loop is CAWSDENLNGYTF. CDR3 coding DNA: TGTGCCTGGAGCGACGAAAACCTGAATGGCTACACCTTC.

This chain joins TRBV19 and TRBJ2-7; either TRBD1 or TRBD2 may fit D (5 bases each). The CDR3 length is 13 residues. Germline CDR1 and CDR2: LNHDA and SQIVND (reference sequence). Trimming took off 9 bases at V and 4 bases at J, with 16 bases between the two ends. The CDR3 spells CASAPGPPYEQYF. The CDR3 coding sequence is TGTGCCAGCGCACCGGGACCACCTTACGAGCAGTACTTC.

The chain carries TRBV18 and TRBJ1-2, with D unclear. Germline lookup yields CDR1 KGHSH and CDR2 LQKENI. The length of the CDR3 is 12 residues. The germline V and J ends were trimmed by 3 bases and 6 bases, with 8 bases remaining between them. For the CDR3, the DNA is TGTGCCAGCTCACCCCCAGCTGATGGCTACACCTTC. Translating it yields CASSPPADGYTF.

This sequence joins TRBV5-6 and TRBJ1-2, with TRBD1 matching over 8 bases. CDR1 is SGHDT, CDR2 YYEEEE, per germline. Germline trimming cut 2 bases from V and 14 bases from J; bases unmatched to any gene: 8. The CDR3 consists of 12 residues. CDR3 protein: CASSFVQGEETF. CDR3 in DNA: TGTGCCAGCAGCTTTGTACAGGGGGAGGAAACCTTC.

The V gene is TRBV9, the J gene TRBJ1-4; D is unresolved. V gave up 0 bases and J gave up 0 bases, with 6 bases separating them. The CDR3 is 15 amino acids. Per germline, CDR1 SGDLS and CDR2 YYNGEE. Here the CDR3 DNA reads TGTGCCAGCAGCGTAGGAGGTGCAACTAATGAAAAACTGTTTTTT. It yields the protein CASSVGGATNEKLFF.

V usage is TRBV4-1 and J usage is TRBJ2-7; 7 bases match TRBD2. Germline V gives CDR1 MGHRA, CDR2 YSYEKL. This CDR3 is built from 16 residues. Germline trimming cut 2 bases from V and 0 bases from J; bases unmatched to any gene: 7. The CDR3 reads CASSQRPASGSYEQYF. The CDR3 DNA follows: TGCGCCAGCAGCCAAAGGCCGGCTAGCGGCTCCTACGAGCAGTACTTC.

This chain uses TRBV4-3 with TRBJ2-1, with D maybe TRBD2 (6 bases). Trimming stripped 5 bases from V and 0 bases from J, with 17 bases between. The V gene's germline CDR1 is LGHNA and CDR2 YSLEER. The length of the CDR3 is 17 residues. CDR3 sequence reads: CASSLAATTSSYNEQFF. The CDR3 region has the DNA TGCGCCAGCAGCTTAGCGGCGACCACGAGCTCCTACAATGAGCAGTTCTTC.

This clone was seen a single time. The chain employs TRBV20-1 and TRBJ1-2; D uncertain. The germline V gene has CDR1 DFQATT and CDR2 SNEGSKA (reference sequence). The CDR3 runs 11 residues. V lost 7 bases, J lost 3 bases, and 9 bases lay in between. CDR3: CSVSEYYGYTF. The CDR3 DNA is TGCAGTGTCTCAGAATACTATGGCTACACCTTC.

V and J are TRBV29-1 and TRBJ2-1; 11 bases match TRBD2. J lost 8 bases, V lost 2 bases, and 11 bases had no gene match. This CDR3 spans 16 amino acids. CDR1 and CDR2 (germline): SQVTM, ANQGSEA. DNA of the CDR3: TGCAGCGTTGAAAGAACTAGCGGGAGCAACGGGGATGAGCAGTTCTTC. Residues: CSVERTSGSNGDEQFF.

This chain connects TRBV29-1 to TRBJ1-5; D remains unclear. CDR3 length equals 13 residues. V lost 6 bases, J lost 4 bases, and 13 bases lay in between. Per the germline V gene, CDR1 is SQVTM and CDR2 is ANQGSEA. DNA for the CDR3: TGCAGCGTGGAGGACGGGCTGAATCAGCCCCAGCATTTT. The encoded protein is CSVEDGLNQPQHF.

The genes are TRBV9 and TRBJ2-1, with D perhaps assigned TRBD1 or TRBD2 (6 bases each). Trimming took 3 bases from V and 6 from J, leaving 13 bases between them. From germline, CDR1 is SGDLS and CDR2 YYNGEE. This CDR3 has 14 residues. CDR3 sequence reads: CASSAGGRGNEQFF. The CDR3 DNA sequence: TGTGCCAGCAGCGCCGGGGGCAGGGGCAATGAGCAGTTCTTC.

The rearrangement uses TRBV13 and TRBJ2-1; TRBD2 aligns across 9 bases. The CDR3 has 15 amino acids. J was trimmed by 8 bases and V by 6 bases; bases with no gene match: 11. Germline-derived CDR1 and CDR2 are PRHDT and FYEKMQ (reference sequence). In nucleotides, the CDR3 is TGTGCCAGCAGGCTAGCGGGAATAAATTTCGATGAGCAGTTCTTC. Residues: CASRLAGINFDEQFF.

This clone was seen once. J is TRBJ1-5 and V is TRBV4-3; D gene ambiguous. CDR3 length: 17 residues. In germline, CDR1 is LGHNA, CDR2 YSLEER. V lost 1 base, J lost 0 bases, and 13 bases lay in between. The CDR3 spells CASSQGILRDSNQPQHF. DNA of the CDR3: TGCGCCAGCAGCCAAGGGATTTTAAGGGATAGCAATCAGCCCCAGCATTTT.

The genes are TRBV30 and TRBJ1-2; maybe TRBD1 (6 bases). The CDR3 is 13 residues long. V lost 2 bases, J lost 3 bases, and 10 bases lay in between. Germline V CDR1 and CDR2: GTSNPN, SVGIG (reference sequence). The CDR3 DNA reads as TGTGCCTGGAGTTTAAACAGGGACTATGGCTACACCTTC. It codes for CAWSLNRDYGYTF.

This clone occurred a few times. The CDR3 sequence is CASSLGSAGYGYTF. CDR3 sequence (DNA): TGTGCCAGCAGTTTAGGGAGCGCTGGGTATGGCTACACCTTC. This sequence joins TRBV27 and TRBJ1-2; D is unresolved. Germline V lookup: CDR1 MNHEY, CDR2 SMNVEV (reference sequence). The CDR3 is 14 residues long. Trimming shortened V by 2 bases and J by 5 bases, and 12 bases separated the two germline ends.